This T cell receptor (beta chain) was identified in a study of metastatic and nonmetastatic thyroid tumors. Through MiXCR, TCRdb re-clonotyped the PCR reads. The profile shows over 25,000 clones, about 15% of them singletons. No treatment had been given to any patient before thyroid surgery. V was pared by 2 bases and J by 7 bases, with 17 bases between. This CDR3 is 16 amino acids long. Germline assignment: CDR1 SGHTA and CDR2 FQGNSA. The table lists this clone with many counts. The sequence came from a female donor with papillary thyroid cancer or a benign thyroid nodule (not recorded which). Some clones in this sample may be carry-over from other donors' samples. Sequenced sample: blood. The chain recombines TRBV7-2 with TRBJ2-2; D might be TRBD2 (6 bases). CDR3 sequence reads: CASSLSARGSVGELFF. CDR3 sequence (DNA): TGTGCCAGCAGCTTATCGGCTCGGGGGTCCGTCGGGGAGCTGTTTTTT.